The rows below give T cell receptor beta chains drawn from one sample of a study of post-analysis software for immune sequencing data. TCRdb itself ran the PCR reads through MiXCR, one entry per CDR3 protein. The repertoire has 350,000 to 450,000 distinct CDR3 sequences, approximately 39% of them found once; the top ten carry about 7.6%. The source material was blood. The receptors were sampled from a girl under 10 years old with multiple sclerosis. Each CDR3 is given with its conserved first and last residue. D genes are given only for firm matches. Clone size, where shown, is once, few, many, or a class for clones that have expanded.

J gene,D gene,clone size,V gene,CDR3 length,CDR3 DNA,CDR3 protein
TRBJ1-2,NA,NA,TRBV29-1,13,TGCAGCGTGCGGGGGGACCGTAGCTATGGCTACACCTTC,CSVRGDRSYGYTF
TRBJ1-5,TRBD1,few,TRBV12-3/TRBV12-4,14,TGTGCCAGCAGTTTAGGACAGGGTGTCCAGCCCCAGCATTTT,CASSLGQGVQPQHF
TRBJ2-7,TRBD2,NA,TRBV5-1,14,TGCGCCAGCAGCTTGGGGCTAGCGGAACAGCTACTGTACTTC,CASSLGLAEQLLYF
TRBJ2-7,NA,many,TRBV20-1,16,TGCAGTGCTTTAGAAAAAGTCAGGGTGTCTTCCTACGAGCAGTACTTC,CSALEKVRVSSYEQYF
TRBJ2-1,TRBD1,NA,TRBV12-3/TRBV12-4,16,TGTGCCAGCAGGTCCCCGGGACAGGGGGGCAACAATGAGCAGTTCTTC,CASRSPGQGGNNEQFF
TRBJ2-7,TRBD2,NA,TRBV4-3,18,TGCGCCAGCAGCCAAGAGATCTTGAGGGAGGGCCCTATCTACGAGCAGTACTTC,CASSQEILREGPIYEQYF
TRBJ1-2,NA,few,TRBV7-9,17,TGTGCCAGCAGCTTACAGGGGACCCACCCCGGTAGATATGGCTACACCTTC,CASSLQGTHPGRYGYTF
TRBJ2-1,NA,NA,TRBV7-2,12,TGTGCCAGCAGCCAGGAGGGTAATGAGCAGTTCTTC,CASSQEGNEQFF
TRBJ1-4,NA,NA,TRBV9,15,TGTGCCAGCAGCGTAGTCGGCCTCTCGAATGAAAAACTGTTTTTT,CASSVVGLSNEKLFF
TRBJ2-7,NA,NA,TRBV7-3,13,TGTGCCAGCAGCCCCGGACCCGTCTACGAGCAGTACTTC,CASSPGPVYEQYF
TRBJ2-7,NA,few,TRBV12-3/TRBV12-4,14,TGTGCCAGCAGCGCTCTAGGGCCCGTCCACGAGCAGTACTTC,CASSALGPVHEQYF
TRBJ2-5,TRBD2,NA,TRBV4-2,17,TGTGCCAGCAGCCAAGATCCGTGGCGGGAGGGACACAATGAGCAGTACTTC,CASSQDPWREGHNEQYF
TRBJ1-2,NA,few,TRBV7-3,13,TGTGCCAGCAGCGTAAAGGGGGGCGCTGGCTACACCTTC,CASSVKGGAGYTF
TRBJ2-1,TRBD2,NA,TRBV5-1,15,TGCGCCAGCAGCTTCTCGGGGGGGCCCTACAATGAGCAGTTCTTC,CASSFSGGPYNEQFF
TRBJ1-2,NA,NA,TRBV7-9,14,TGTGCCAGCAGCTTAGCGGGCAACAACTATGGCTACACCTTC,CASSLAGNNYGYTF
TRBJ2-1,TRBD2,few,TRBV2,15,TGTGCCATCGCCGGGACTAGCGATTTAAACAATGAGCAGTTCTTC,CAIAGTSDLNNEQFF
TRBJ2-5,NA,NA,TRBV10-3,14,TGTGCCATCAGTGCGGAGCGGCTCCAAGAGACCCAGTACTTC,CAISAERLQETQYF
TRBJ2-7,NA,NA,TRBV29-1,12,TGCAGCGCCGGACAGCACACCTACGAGCAGTACTTC,CSAGQHTYEQYF
TRBJ2-3,NA,NA,TRBV20-1,15,TGCAGTGCTAGAGCTTCGAGACAGCACACAGATACGCAGTATTTT,CSARASRQHTDTQYF
TRBJ2-3,TRBD1,NA,TRBV6-2/TRBV6-3,11,TGTGCCATTGGGACAGGGGACCCGCAGTATTTT,CAIGTGDPQYF
TRBJ2-7,NA,NA,TRBV7-9,14,TGTGCCAGCAGCTCGGGACCGCCTTTCTACGAGCAGTACTTC,CASSSGPPFYEQYF
TRBJ2-3,NA,NA,TRBV4-3,14,TGCGCCAGCAGCCCCCTCTCCCGGACAGATACGCAGTATTTT,CASSPLSRTDTQYF
TRBJ1-1,TRBD1,NA,TRBV7-2,14,TGTGCCAGCAGGTATACAGGGGGCCTGGGTGAAGCTTTCTTT,CASRYTGGLGEAFF
TRBJ2-7,NA,few,TRBV24-1,14,TGTGCCACCAGTGCTTTGGAGACACCCTACGAGCAGTACTTC,CATSALETPYEQYF
TRBJ2-5,NA,NA,TRBV7-2,14,TGTGCCAGCAGCTTAGTAGCGGACCAAGAGACCCAGTACTTC,CASSLVADQETQYF
TRBJ1-1,NA,NA,TRBV7-6,17,TGTGCCAGCAGCTACCCGTGGGATCTAAGGATGAACACTGAAGCTTTCTTT,CASSYPWDLRMNTEAFF
TRBJ2-6,NA,NA,TRBV6-4,14,TGTGCCAGCAGTCAAAACTCTGGGGCCAACGTCCTGACTTTC,CASSQNSGANVLTF
TRBJ2-3,TRBD2,NA,TRBV12-3/TRBV12-4,15,TGTGCCAGCAGACTCACAGGACTAGCGGGCGAGACGCAGTATTTT,CASRLTGLAGETQYF
TRBJ1-1,TRBD1,few,TRBV29-1,11,TGCAGCGCCGGACAGGGGGCTGAAGCTTTCTTT,CSAGQGAEAFF
TRBJ2-1,NA,NA,TRBV28,15,TGTGCCAGCAGACGCAGGGAGCGGGCGTACAATGAGCAGTTCTTC,CASRRRERAYNEQFF
TRBJ2-1,TRBD2,few,TRBV7-2,15,TGTGCCAGCAGCTTTAGCGGGAGGTCCTACAATGAGCAGTTCTTC,CASSFSGRSYNEQFF
TRBJ2-7,NA,NA,TRBV5-1,15,TGCGCCAGCACCCTAGGACCAGCGGACAGCTACGAGCAGTACTTC,CASTLGPADSYEQYF
TRBJ2-1,NA,NA,TRBV7-3,16,TGTGCCAGCAGGTCCCCGGGCGGGAAGACTTACAATGAGCAGTTCTTC,CASRSPGGKTYNEQFF
TRBJ2-7,NA,NA,TRBV20-1,13,TGCAGTGCTCCAAGACAGGATTACAATGAGCAGTACTTC,CSAPRQDYNEQYF
TRBJ2-1,TRBD2,NA,TRBV7-3,15,TGTGCCAGCAGCCACCTGACTAGCGGGTACAATGAGCAGTTCTTC,CASSHLTSGYNEQFF
TRBJ2-7,NA,few,TRBV6-6,17,TGTGCCAGCAGTTACGGCACAGGGATCAACCTCTCCTACGAGCAGTACTTC,CASSYGTGINLSYEQYF
TRBJ2-7,NA,few,TRBV5-1,14,TGCGCCAGCAGCTTGGCAGGGTTTGCCCACGAGCAGTACTTC,CASSLAGFAHEQYF
TRBJ2-3,NA,NA,TRBV29-1,15,TGCAGCGTTGATGGGGCCAATCTTAGCACAGATACGCAGTATTTT,CSVDGANLSTDTQYF